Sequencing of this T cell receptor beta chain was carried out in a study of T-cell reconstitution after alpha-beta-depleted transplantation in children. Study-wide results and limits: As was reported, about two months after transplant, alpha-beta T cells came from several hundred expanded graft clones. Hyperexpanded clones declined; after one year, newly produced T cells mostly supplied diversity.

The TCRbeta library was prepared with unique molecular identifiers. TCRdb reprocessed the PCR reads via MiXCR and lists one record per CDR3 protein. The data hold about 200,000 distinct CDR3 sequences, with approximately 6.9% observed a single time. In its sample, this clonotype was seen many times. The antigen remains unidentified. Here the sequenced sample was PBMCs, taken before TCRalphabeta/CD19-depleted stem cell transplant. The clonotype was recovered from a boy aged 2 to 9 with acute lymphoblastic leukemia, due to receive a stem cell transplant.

CDR3 region: CSVELPGGNTGELFF. The CDR3, as DNA: TGCAGCGTTGAATTGCCAGGGGGAAACACCGGGGAGCTGTTTTTT. The V and J genes are TRBV29-1 and TRBJ2-2, with TRBD1 matching 7 bases. Trimming at V came to 2 bases and at J to 2 bases, leaving 5 bases not matched to a gene. Germline values: CDR1 SQVTM, CDR2 ANQGSEA. This CDR3 has 15 residues.